One sample yielded the 7 T cell receptor beta chains listed below, sequenced in a study of shared clonotypes between healthy human individuals. The table came from immunoSEQ multiplex PCR; TCRdb's copy has only in-frame clones and leaves some out. Of about 610,000 clones listed, roughly 96% are singletons. Terminally differentiated effector memory CD45RA+ cells were excluded from the naive CD8 cells, which were CD45RO-negative and positively selected for CCR7. Input material: naive CD8+ T cells sorted from blood. These receptors originate from a woman under 40 in good health.

In DNA form, the CDR3 reads TGTGCTAGTGGTTTTAGGACTAGCGGGAGAGAGACCCAGTACTTC. Translated: CASGFRTSGRETQYF. The chain has TRBV12-5 and TRBJ2-5; TRBD2 matches 13 bases. CDR1 is LGHNT, CDR2 FRNRAP, per germline. The CDR3 loop spans 15 amino acids. After removal of 3 bases from V and 4 bases from J, the junction contained 2 bases not matched to a gene.

This sequence joins TRBV5-4 and TRBJ1-4; 7 positions match TRBD1. The trim removed 4 bases at V and 5 bases at J, leaving 8 bases unmatched. Germline V gives CDR1 SGHNT, CDR2 YYREEE (reference sequence). The CDR3 is 15 residues long. CDR3 bases: TGTGCCAGCAGCGAAACAGGGGACGCGAATGAAAAACTGTTTTTT. Translated, it gives CASSETGDANEKLFF.

The chain has TRBV2 and TRBJ2-1; 9 nucleotides match TRBD2. The CDR3 consists of 15 residues. CDR1 and CDR2 (germline): SNHLY, FYNNEI. J lost 4 bases, V lost 2 bases, and 3 bases had no gene match. The CDR3 bases are TGTGCCAGCAGTGAAAGACTAGCGGTATACAATGAGCAGTTCTTC. Protein: CASSERLAVYNEQFF.

This sequence joins TRBV19 and TRBJ1-5; D remains unclear. Trimming pared 5 bases from V and 0 bases from J, leaving 11 bases between. CDR3 length equals 15 residues. Looked up from germline, CDR1 is LNHDA and CDR2 is SQIVND (reference sequence). The CDR3 region has the DNA TGTGCCAGTAGTGCTCTGGGCTATAGCAATCAGCCCCAGCATTTT. Amino acids: CASSALGYSNQPQHF.

This clone was picked up one time. This chain connects TRBV27 to TRBJ2-7; no clear D. V dropped 3 bases and J dropped 2 bases, with 8 bases sitting between them. The CDR3 is 13 residues long. The germline V gene has CDR1 MNHEY and CDR2 SMNVEV (reference sequence). The CDR3 coding sequence is TGTGCCAGCAGTTTGGACGGAGCCTACGAGCAGTACTTC. Protein sequence: CASSLDGAYEQYF.

Worth noting for this clone: The same CDR3 can be traced to other DNA sequences in this sample. The chain is built from TRBV28 and TRBJ1-5, with TRBD1 matching 11 bases. The V gene's germline CDR1 is MDHEN and CDR2 SYDVKM. The V and J ends lost 6 bases and 7 bases, in that order; junction bases with no gene match: 5. This CDR3 spans 14 amino acids. The CDR3 region is CASSLGQGAQPQHF. CDR3 bases: TGTGCCAGCAGCCTCGGACAGGGGGCCCAGCCCCAGCATTTT.

V is TRBV10-1 and J is TRBJ2-1; D remains ambiguous. The V end lost 0 bases, the J end lost 4 bases, and 22 bases lay between the germline ends. The CDR3 is made up of 19 amino acids. CDR1 and CDR2 (germline): WNHNN, SYGVQD (reference sequence). This CDR3 reads CASSESTALTLAVYNEQFF. For the CDR3, the DNA is TGCGCCAGCAGTGAGTCGACCGCGTTGACATTAGCAGTTTACAATGAGCAGTTCTTC.